This TCR beta chain came from a study of blood T cell repertoires in COVID-19. Study as a whole: COVID-19 samples, acute and convalescent, were from the United States, Italy and Spain. PBMCs, B-cell-depleted T cells, or T cells were the source of the cDNA or gDNA that made up the material.

Authors' data handling: From reference gene primer amplification, estimates of nucleated cell counts were derived. The data were produced by immunoSEQ multiplex PCR, yet TCRdb's version contains in-frame clones alone and is incomplete. That table gives V, J and clone size, and the DNA gave D and trimming. The sample lists over 300,000 clones; 65% to 90% were seen once. The length of the CDR3 is 13 residues. Germline CDR1 is DFQATT and CDR2 is SNEGSKA (reference sequence). V lost 3 bases to trimming and J lost 9 bases, with 12 bases between them. Material: peripheral blood. J is TRBJ1-6 and V is TRBV20-1; a weak D match, TRBD1 (5 bases). This sequence was found in a human donor in a cohort sampled during active COVID-19. The CDR3 spells CSASFGGISPLHF. The DNA for the CDR3 is TGCAGTGCTAGTTTCGGGGGTATTTCACCCCTCCACTTT.